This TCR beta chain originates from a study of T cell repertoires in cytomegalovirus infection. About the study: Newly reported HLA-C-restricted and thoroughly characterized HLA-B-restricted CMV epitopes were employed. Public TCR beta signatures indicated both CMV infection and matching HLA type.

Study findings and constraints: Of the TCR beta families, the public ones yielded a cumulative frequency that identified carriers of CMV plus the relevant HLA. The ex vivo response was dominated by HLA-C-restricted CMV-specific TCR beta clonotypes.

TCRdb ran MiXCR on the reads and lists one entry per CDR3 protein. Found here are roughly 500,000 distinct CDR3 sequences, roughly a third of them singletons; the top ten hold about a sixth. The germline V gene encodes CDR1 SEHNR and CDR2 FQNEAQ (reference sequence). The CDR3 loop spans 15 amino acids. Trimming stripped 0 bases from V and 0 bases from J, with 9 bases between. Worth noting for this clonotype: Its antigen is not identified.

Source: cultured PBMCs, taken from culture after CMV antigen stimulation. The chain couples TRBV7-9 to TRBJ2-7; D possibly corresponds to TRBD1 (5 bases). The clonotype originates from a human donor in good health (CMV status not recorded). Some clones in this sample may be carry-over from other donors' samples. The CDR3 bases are TGTGCCAGCAGCTTAGCGGAAAGGGGCTCCTACGAGCAGTACGTC. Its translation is CASSLAERGSYEQYV.